This T cell receptor (beta chain) was found in a study of blood T cell repertoires in COVID-19. With 4 bases clipped from V and 4 bases from J, the junction kept 4 bases outside the gene matches. The CDR3 extends over 14 amino acids. CDR1 and CDR2 from the germline V gene are SGDLS and YYNGEE. Some clones are missing from TCRdb's copy, which holds only in-frame ones; the method was immunoSEQ multiplex PCR. The sample lists some 95,000 clones, more than 60% occurring once. This clonotype was sampled from a man aged 70 or older with acute or convalescent COVID-19. This chain uses TRBV9 with TRBJ2-3; 9 positions match TRBD2. The source material was peripheral blood. The CDR3 coding sequence is TGTGCCAGCAGCCCAGGACTAGCGTCAGATACGCAGTATTTT. Its protein product is CASSPGLASDTQYF.